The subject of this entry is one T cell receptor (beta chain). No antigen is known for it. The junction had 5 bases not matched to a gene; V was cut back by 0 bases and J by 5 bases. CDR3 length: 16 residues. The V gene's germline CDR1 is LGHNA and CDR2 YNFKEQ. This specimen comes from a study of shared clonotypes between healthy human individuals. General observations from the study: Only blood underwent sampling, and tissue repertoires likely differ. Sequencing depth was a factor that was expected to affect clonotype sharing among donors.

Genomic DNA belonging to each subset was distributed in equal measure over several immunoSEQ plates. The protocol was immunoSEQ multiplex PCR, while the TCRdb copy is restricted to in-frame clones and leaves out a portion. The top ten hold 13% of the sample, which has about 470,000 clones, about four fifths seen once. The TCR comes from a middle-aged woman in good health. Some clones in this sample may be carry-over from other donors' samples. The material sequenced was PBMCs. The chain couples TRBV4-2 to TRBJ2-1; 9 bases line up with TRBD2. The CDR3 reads CASSQDVLAGNNEQFF. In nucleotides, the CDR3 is TGTGCCAGCAGCCAAGACGTGCTAGCGGGGAACAATGAGCAGTTCTTC.